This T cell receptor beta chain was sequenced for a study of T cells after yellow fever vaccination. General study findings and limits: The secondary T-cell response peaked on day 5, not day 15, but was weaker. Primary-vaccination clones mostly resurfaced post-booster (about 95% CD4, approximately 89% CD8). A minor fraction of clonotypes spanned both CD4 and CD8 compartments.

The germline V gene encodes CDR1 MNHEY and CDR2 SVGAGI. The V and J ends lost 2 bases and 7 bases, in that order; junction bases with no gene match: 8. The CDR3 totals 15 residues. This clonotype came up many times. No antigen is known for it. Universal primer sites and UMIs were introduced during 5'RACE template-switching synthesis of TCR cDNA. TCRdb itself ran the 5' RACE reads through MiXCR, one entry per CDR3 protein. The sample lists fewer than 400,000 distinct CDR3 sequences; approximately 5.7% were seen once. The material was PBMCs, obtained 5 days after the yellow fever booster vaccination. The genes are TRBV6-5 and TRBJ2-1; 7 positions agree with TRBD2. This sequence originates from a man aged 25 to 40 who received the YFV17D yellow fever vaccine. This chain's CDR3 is CASSYTGTTFNEQFF. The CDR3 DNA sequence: TGTGCCAGCAGTTACACCGGGACTACCTTTAATGAGCAGTTCTTC.